The 5 T cell receptor beta chains listed next were all sequenced from one sample in a study of T cell responses to AZD1222 COVID-19 vaccine. The method was immunoSEQ multiplex PCR; TCRdb's version includes in-frame clones alone and lacks a portion of them. The table includes about 90,000 clones, 65% to 90% detected once. The sequenced sample was peripheral blood, obtained on day 0 of AZD1222 vaccination. Every receptor here comes from an adult in good health.

V usage is TRBV3-1 (or the pseudogene TRBV3-2) and J usage is TRBJ2-7; D unclear. CDR1 and CDR2 from the germline V gene are LGHDT and YNNKEL (reference sequence). The CDR3 is 14 residues long. V was clipped by 1 base and J by 3 bases, with 10 bases between them. The CDR3: CASSQGTGNYEQYF. The CDR3, as DNA: TGTGCCAGCAGCCAAGGGACGGGTAACTACGAGCAGTACTTC.

This clone showed up just a few times. J is TRBJ1-1 and V is TRBV11-3; TRBD1 is a possible D gene (5 bases). Looked up from germline, CDR1 is SGHNT and CDR2 is YENEEA. The CDR3 extends over 14 amino acids. Trimming took 3 bases from V and 3 from J, leaving 11 bases between them. CDR3 coding DNA: TGTGCCAGCAGCTTTGGGACGTTTTACACTGAAGCTTTCTTT. Its protein product is CASSFGTFYTEAFF.

The V and J genes are TRBV4-3 and TRBJ1-2; D is undetermined. V was clipped by 0 bases and J by 2 bases, with 10 bases between them. Germline-derived CDR1 and CDR2 are LGHNA and YSLEER. The CDR3 loop spans 15 amino acids. For the CDR3, the DNA is TGCGCCAGCAGCCAAGAAATTTCCAGGAACTATGGCTACACCTTC. This sequence encodes CASSQEISRNYGYTF.

V is TRBV7-2 and J is TRBJ1-5, with TRBD1 matching 8 bases. The V gene's germline CDR1 is SGHTA and CDR2 FQGNSA. There are 16 residues in the CDR3. V shed 3 bases and J 3 bases; nucleotides not matched to a gene: 7. CDR3 loop: CASSFQDRENNQPQHF. The CDR3 DNA reads as TGTGCCAGCAGCTTTCAGGACAGGGAAAACAATCAGCCCCAGCATTTT.

J is TRBJ1-5 and V is TRBV18; D call uncertain. Trimming removed 3 bases from V and 5 bases from J, with 11 bases in between. Germline CDR1 and CDR2: KGHSH and LQKENI. This CDR3 contains 14 residues. The CDR3 nucleotides are TGTGCCAGCTCACCGATTTTTATAGATCAGCCCCAGCATTTT. Its translation: CASSPIFIDQPQHF.